These 8 T cell receptor beta chains were sequenced from one sample in a study of blood T cell repertoires in COVID-19. Clones were sequenced by immunoSEQ multiplex PCR, and TCRdb holds only the in-frame ones, with some missing. The data hold 250,000 to 300,000 clones, with roughly four fifths observed a single time. Sequencing used PBMCs or T cells enriched from blood (not recorded which). The receptors were gathered from a man in his fifties who had recovered from COVID-19.

The genes are TRBV3-1 (or the pseudogene TRBV3-2) and TRBJ2-1; 7 bases agree with TRBD1. V trimming: 3 bases; J trimming: 4 bases; junction bases outside the gene matches: 9. Germline CDR1 LGHDT, CDR2 YNNKEL (reference sequence). The CDR3 covers 16 residues. CDR3 region: CASSHPPGQIYNEQFF. The CDR3 nucleotides read TGTGCCAGCAGCCACCCGCCGGGACAGATATACAATGAGCAGTTCTTC.

The rearrangement joins TRBV7-2 to TRBJ2-1; 12 nucleotides agree with TRBD2. V trimming: 4 bases; J trimming: 7 bases; junction bases outside the gene matches: 11. This CDR3 is built from 17 residues. CDR1 is SGHTA and CDR2 is FQGNSA in the germline V gene. The CDR3 DNA sequence: TGTGCCAGCAGCTCCCACCTAGCGGGAGGGCCTCGTAATGAGCAGTTCTTC. It yields the protein CASSSHLAGGPRNEQFF.

The chain recombines TRBV4-1 with TRBJ1-5, with TRBD1 as a possible D gene (6 bases). Trimming took 3 bases from V and 7 from J, leaving 13 bases between them. The germline V gene encodes CDR1 MGHRA and CDR2 YSYEKL. This CDR3 has 14 residues. CDR3 loop: CASSHVQGPQPQHF. The CDR3 nucleotides are TGCGCCAGCAGCCACGTACAGGGTCCCCAGCCCCAGCATTTT.

The gene calls are TRBV18 and TRBJ1-3; 7 bases are a match to TRBD1. The CDR3 contains 14 residues. V dropped 2 bases and J dropped 4; count of bases not matched to a gene: 2. The germline gives CDR1 KGHSH, CDR2 LQKENI. CDR3 coding DNA: TGTGCCAGCTCACCAACAGGGGAAGGAAACACCATATATTTT. This sequence encodes CASSPTGEGNTIYF.

This chain joins TRBV10-3 and TRBJ1-2, with 11 bases aligning to TRBD1. The CDR3 is 15 amino acids. V lost 2 bases to trimming and J lost 3 bases; unmatched junction nucleotides: 2. Germline assignment: CDR1 ENHRY and CDR2 SYGVKD. CDR3: CAISEGQGADYGYTF. The CDR3 region has the DNA TGTGCCATCAGTGAGGGACAGGGGGCGGACTATGGCTACACCTTC.

The chain carries TRBV10-2 and TRBJ1-1, with D possibly matching TRBD1 (6 bases). Deletions cut 6 bases from V and 5 bases from J, with 16 bases between. The CDR3 spans 14 residues. Germline CDR1 WSHSY, CDR2 SAAADI. CDR3: CASRTTGLVTEAFF. DNA of the CDR3: TGCGCCAGCAGGACCACAGGGCTGGTGACTGAAGCTTTCTTT.

In its sample, this clone was seen a few times. This rearrangement joins TRBV3-1 (or the pseudogene TRBV3-2) to TRBJ1-2; TRBD1 matches 8 bases. V gave up 1 base and J gave up 8 bases; unmatched junction bases: 15. The germline CDR1 and CDR2 sequences are LGHDT and YNNKEL (reference sequence). There are 17 residues in the CDR3. CDR3 residues: CASSQGSGQGAFPGYTF. The CDR3 DNA is TGTGCCAGCAGCCAAGGGTCTGGGCAGGGGGCGTTTCCCGGCTACACCTTC.

The table lists this clone with a few counts. The chain couples TRBV5-4 to TRBJ2-6; D remains unclear. Looked up from germline, CDR1 is SGHNT and CDR2 is YYREEE (reference sequence). CDR3 length equals 15 residues. The V end lost 1 base, the J end lost 0 bases, and 5 bases lay between the germline ends. CDR3 amino acids: CASSLKASGANVLTF. CDR3 coding DNA: TGTGCCAGCAGCTTGAAAGCCTCTGGGGCCAACGTCCTGACTTTC.